Sequencing of this TCR beta chain was carried out in a study of shared clonotypes between healthy human individuals. The V gene lost 2 bases and the J gene lost 4 bases, with 3 bases spanning the gap. Germline CDR1 and CDR2: MGHDK and SYGVNS. This CDR3 region has 13 residues. Sorted-subset replicate PCRs used 200 ng DNA, around 27,000 T cell genomes. The repertoire was sequenced with immunoSEQ multiplex PCR; TCRdb's copy has only in-frame clones and lacks some. The data contain hundreds of thousands of clones, around 96% of them singletons. The donors were all Caucasian adults (living in Nashville, Tennessee).

This clonotype originated in a woman aged 25-40 years in good health. The chain carries TRBV25-1 and TRBJ2-6; D is uncertain. Material: naive CD4+ T cells sorted from blood. Documented subset: CD45RA+ positively selected. The CDR3 region is CASSEAGANVLTF. The CDR3 nucleotides read TGTGCCAGCAGTGAAGCCGGGGCCAACGTCCTGACTTTC.